This T cell receptor (beta chain) was identified in a study of CD8 T cells in ankylosing spondylitis. TCRdb analysed the 5' RACE reads with MiXCR anew, one entry per CDR3 protein. The repertoire holds about 130,000 distinct CDR3 sequences, with over 10% as singletons. The germline CDR1 and CDR2 sequences are SGHAT and FQDESV (reference sequence). V dropped 8 bases and J dropped 4 bases, with 8 bases sitting between them. The CDR3 runs to 11 residues. This sequence was found in a female donor with ankylosing spondylitis or in good health (not recorded which). The chain links TRBV11-1 to TRBJ1-1, with D possibly TRBD1 on 5 matching bases. Material for sequencing was blood, either unsorted or a sorted T cell fraction (not recorded which). CDR3 region: CASSGSTEAFF. The CDR3 DNA follows: TGTGCCAGCTCAGGGAGCACTGAAGCTTTCTTT.